Below are 21 T cell receptor beta chains sequenced from a single sample in a study of Graves' ophthalmopathy and Graves' hyperthyroidism. For repertoire sequencing, the TCR beta CDR3 regions were amplified from RNA transcripts. After a first-round RT-PCR with HTBI primers, a second-round multiplex PCR was run. TCRdb passed the multiplex PCR reads through MiXCR, listing each CDR3 protein once. This table has 40,000 to 50,000 distinct CDR3 sequences, over 45% appearing once. The specimen sequenced was peripheral blood. These receptors were taken from an adult man with Graves' ophthalmopathy.

This clonotype was detected ten times or more. The rearrangement links TRBV10-3 to TRBJ2-2; 9 bases are shared with TRBD2. V shed 6 bases, J shed 6 bases, and the junction held 11 bases outside the gene matches. The CDR3 sequence is 16 residues long. CDR1 ENHRY and CDR2 SYGVKD come from the germline V gene. The DNA for the CDR3 is TGTGCCATCAGGGGGAGCGGGGGGCCCTCAGCCGGGGAGCTGTTTTTT. Encoded protein: CAIRGSGGPSAGELFF.

This clonotype was found many times. A single base separates this from a much larger clone, so it may be a read error. The chain employs TRBV12-3 or TRBV12-4 and TRBJ2-7; D remains unclear. The CDR3 is 12 residues long. V shed 3 bases and J shed 2 bases, with 5 bases lying between them. The DNA of the CDR3 is TGTGCCAGCAGTTTTGTCGCCTACGAGCAGTACTTC. Amino acids: CASSFVAYEQYF.

CDR3 sequence: CSVDSGSYEQYF. CDR3 in DNA: TGCAGCGTTGATTCAGGCTCCTACGAGCAGTACTTC. V usage is TRBV29-1 and J usage is TRBJ2-7; D uncertain. The CDR3 has 12 residues. Trimming took 3 bases from V and 0 from J, leaving 6 bases between them. The germline V gene encodes CDR1 SQVTM and CDR2 ANQGSEA.

This clonotype was observed at least ten times. The chain joins TRBV5-1 to TRBJ2-5; TRBD2 matches at 10 bases. With 6 bases clipped from V and 0 bases from J, the junction kept 5 bases outside the gene matches. Germline assignment: CDR1 SGHRS and CDR2 YFSETQ. The CDR3 covers 15 residues. CDR3 DNA sequence: TGCGCCAGCAAACCCCTAGCGGGGGACCAAGAGACCCAGTACTTC. It codes for CASKPLAGDQETQYF.

Notes on this clonotype: The DNA is omitted, as the CDR3 cannot be located on it reliably, and the CDR3 follows TCRdb's listing. This chain joins TRBV19 and TRBJ2-6. Germline lookup yields CDR1 LNHDA and CDR2 SQIVND (reference sequence). From its first to its last residue, the CDR3 has 22 amino acids. CDR3 region: CASSLSTEMNTEAFFGANVLTF.

This clonotype was observed at least ten times. The chain carries TRBV5-1 and TRBJ1-4, with D hard to call. Germline assignment: CDR1 SGHRS and CDR2 YFSETQ. The germline V and J ends were trimmed by 1 base and 0 bases, with 4 bases remaining between them. This CDR3 is built from 14 residues. The CDR3 DNA reads TGCGCCAGCAGCTTGACAGCAACTAATGAAAAACTGTTTTTT. Translating it yields CASSLTATNEKLFF.

The genes are TRBV25-1 and TRBJ2-5, with 9 bases that match TRBD2. The germline V gene has CDR1 MGHDK and CDR2 SYGVNS. V dropped 1 base and J dropped 4; count of bases not matched to a gene: 7. The CDR3 contains 16 residues. The CDR3 is CASSELGSGSLETQYF. As DNA, the CDR3 is TGTGCCAGCAGTGAATTGGGTAGCGGGAGCTTAGAGACCCAGTACTTC.

The chain links TRBV4-2 to TRBJ1-5; D not resolved. Germline CDR1 and CDR2: LGHNA and YNFKEQ. Trimming cost V 5 bases and J 5 bases, with 16 bases left between them. CDR3 length: 15 amino acids. CDR3 loop: CASSSRSGEDQPQHF. The CDR3 region has the DNA TGTGCCAGCAGCTCCCGCTCCGGGGAGGATCAGCCCCAGCATTTT.

The chain combines TRBV6-5 with TRBJ1-1; D is possibly TRBD1 (5 bases). Germline V lookup: CDR1 MNHEY, CDR2 SVGAGI. The CDR3 length is 14 residues. V lost 4 bases, J lost 7 bases, and 16 bases lay in between. The CDR3 protein is CASSFGKGRGEAFF. The CDR3 nucleotides read TGTGCCAGCAGTTTCGGCAAGGGGAGGGGTGAAGCTTTCTTT.

As for this clonotype: A much larger clone differs by one base, so this may be a read error. The V gene is TRBV6-1, the J gene TRBJ2-7; D is perhaps TRBD2 (5 bases). This CDR3 comprises 13 residues. The germline gives CDR1 MNHNS, CDR2 SASEGT. V lost 0 bases to trimming and J lost 2 bases, with 5 bases between them. CDR3 nucleotides: TGTGCCAGCAGTGAAGCGCGGGCCTACGAGCAGTACTTC. It specifies CASSEARAYEQYF.

Notes on this clonotype: Sequence at one end of the junction differs from germline and may be a read error. The chain links TRBV28 to TRBJ2-5; the D gene is possibly TRBD1 (5 bases). The length of the CDR3 is 15 residues. Germline CDR1 and CDR2: MDHEN and SYDVKM. CDR3 protein: CASSPPTEHQEAQYF. The CDR3 coding sequence is TGTGCCAGCAGTCCCCCGACAGAACACCAAGAGGCCCAGTACTTC.

Many counts were recorded for this clonotype. In DNA, the CDR3 is TGTGCCAGCAGCCAAAACGATCAAAGCACAGATACGCAGTATTTT. Translation: CASSQNDQSTDTQYF. The chain joins TRBV12-3 or TRBV12-4 to TRBJ2-3, with unresolved D. V lost 6 bases and J 0 bases, leaving 13 bases between the germline ends. The CDR3 extends over 15 amino acids.

In its sample, this clonotype was seen many times. The chain has TRBV3-1 and TRBJ2-1; D is possibly TRBD2 (6 bases). The CDR3 has 15 residues. The germline CDR1 and CDR2 sequences are LGHDT and YNNKEL (reference sequence). The V gene lost 0 bases and the J gene lost 1 base, with 7 bases spanning the gap. CDR3 sequence reads: CASSQEGLSYNEQFF. CDR3 DNA: TGTGCCAGCAGCCAAGAGGGACTGTCCTACAATGAGCAGTTCTTC.

This clonotype was counted ten times or more. The V call is TRBV2, the J call TRBJ1-1; D gene uncertain. This CDR3 region has 13 residues. V was pared by 4 bases and J by 5 bases, with 11 bases between. Germline-derived CDR1 and CDR2 are SNHLY and FYNNEI. In DNA, the CDR3 is TGTGCCAGCAGTGCGGAGGGTCAGACTGAAGCTTTCTTT. Translating gives CASSAEGQTEAFF.

Worth noting for this clonotype: Relative to the germline gene, one junction end is altered; a read error may explain this. The gene calls are TRBV2 and TRBJ1-1, with D possibly being TRBD1 (6 bases). The CDR3 consists of 15 residues. CDR1 is SNHLY and CDR2 is FYNNEI in the germline V gene. The CDR3 reads CASRGANREGTEAYF. The CDR3 DNA sequence: TGTGCCAGCAGAGGAGCTAACAGGGAGGGCACTGAAGCTTACTTC.

This clonotype turned up a few times. The chain couples TRBV3-1 to TRBJ1-3, with D perhaps TRBD1 (6 bases). CDR3 length equals 15 residues. Trimming removed 5 bases at V and 4 bases at J, with 15 bases between. Germline CDR1 LGHDT, CDR2 YNNKEL (reference sequence). The CDR3 protein is CASSLGGARGNTIYF. The CDR3 DNA reads as TGTGCCAGCAGCTTGGGGGGGGCTAGAGGAAACACCATATATTTT.

The count of this clonotype is one. The chain employs TRBV9 and TRBJ2-2, with D uncertain. The CDR3 sequence is 14 residues long. CDR1 is SGDLS and CDR2 is YYNGEE in the germline V gene. V was shortened by 2 bases and J by 0 bases, with 5 bases between the two germline ends. The CDR3 DNA reads as TGTGCCAGCAGCGTCCAGTCGAACACCGGGGAGCTGTTTTTT. Translation gives CASSVQSNTGELFF.

This clonotype appeared a single time. The V and J genes are TRBV2 and TRBJ2-6; either TRBD1 or TRBD2 may fit D (5 bases each). V gave up 1 base and J gave up 2 bases, with 9 bases separating them. CDR1 and CDR2 from the germline V gene are SNHLY and FYNNEI. CDR3 length: 16 amino acids. CDR3 protein: CASSEVLGAGANVLTF. CDR3 sequence (DNA): TGTGCCAGCAGTGAAGTGTTGGGGGCTGGGGCCAACGTCCTGACTTTC.

This clonotype was seen only a few times. V usage is TRBV19 and J usage is TRBJ2-7, with 8 bases aligning to TRBD2. This CDR3 spans 15 amino acids. The V gene end was trimmed by 3 bases and the J gene end by 4 bases; junction bases not matched to a gene: 8. The germline CDR1 and CDR2 sequences are LNHDA and SQIVND (reference sequence). CDR3 in amino acids: CASSIGSGSGYEQYF. The CDR3 DNA reads as TGTGCCAGTAGTATCGGGAGCGGGAGCGGGTACGAGCAGTACTTC.

The gene calls are TRBV9 and TRBJ2-3; possibly TRBD1 for D (5 bases). CDR1 is SGDLS, CDR2 YYNGEE, per germline. V lost 0 bases, J lost 0 bases, and 11 bases lay in between. The CDR3 loop spans 16 amino acids. The CDR3 spells CASSVDRRTSTDTQYF. Here the CDR3 DNA reads TGTGCCAGCAGCGTAGATCGGCGGACAAGCACAGATACGCAGTATTTT.

V is TRBV15 and J is TRBJ2-1; D gene ambiguous. This CDR3 is 15 amino acids long. Trimming left V 3 bases short and J 8 bases short, with 17 bases between. From germline, CDR1 is LNHNV and CDR2 YYDKDF (reference sequence). The CDR3 sequence is CATSSIGVLGDEQFF. The CDR3 nucleotides are TGTGCCACCAGCAGCATCGGAGTTTTAGGCGATGAGCAGTTCTTC.